Listed below are T cell receptor beta chains from one sample, sequenced in a study of T cell responses to AZD1222 COVID-19 vaccine. Method: immunoSEQ multiplex PCR; TCRdb's copy keeps in-frame clones and lacks some. The sample includes 150,000 or so clones, about 95% seen only once; the top ten take approximately 0.69%. Sample: peripheral blood, taken on day 0 of AZD1222 vaccination. The receptors stem from an adult in good health. Both conserved end residues are part of each CDR3. The order of the fields is D gene, clone size, V gene, J gene, CDR3 DNA, CDR3 protein. A D gene is named only where the DNA matches it firmly. Clone size is stated in some rows and not others, as once, few, many or a class when expanded.

TRBD2	NA	TRBV30	TRBJ2-7	TGTGCCTGGAGTCGGGGAGGGATTTCCTACGAGCAGTACTTC	CAWSRGGISYEQYF
NA	NA	TRBV6-5	TRBJ1-1	TGTGCCAGCAGCCCCGGGCCGGCGAACACTGAAGCTTTCTTT	CASSPGPANTEAFF
TRBD1	NA	TRBV5-4	TRBJ1-5	TGTGCCAGCAGCTTAGACAGGGATCAGCCCCAGCATTTT	CASSLDRDQPQHF
NA	NA	TRBV29-1	TRBJ1-2	TGCAGCGTTGAAAAGGAGGTACGCGGCTACACCTTC	CSVEKEVRGYTF
NA	NA	TRBV4-1	TRBJ1-1	TGCGCCAGCAGCCAAGGACAGTGGGGGGACACTGAAGCTTTCTTT	CASSQGQWGDTEAFF
NA	NA	TRBV2	TRBJ1-1	TGTGCCAGCAGTGAACCGACTGAAGCTTTCTTT	CASSEPTEAFF
NA	NA	TRBV5-4	TRBJ1-1	TGTGCCAGCAGCTTGGACAGCGAAGCTTTCTTT	CASSLDSEAFF
TRBD1	NA	TRBV27	TRBJ1-6	TGTGCCAGCACTCCGCATACAGGGGAGACCCTCCACTTT	CASTPHTGETLHF
TRBD2	NA	TRBV6-2/TRBV6-3	TRBJ2-5	TGTGCCAGCAGTTACTCGACCTCACTAGCGGGGTGGCAAGAGACCCAGTACTTC	CASSYSTSLAGWQETQYF
NA	NA	TRBV27	TRBJ2-7	TGTGCCAGCAGTTTGGGACCTCTCTACGAGCAGTACTTC	CASSLGPLYEQYF
NA	NA	TRBV18	TRBJ1-2	TGTGCCAGCTCACCACCCGACCGGCAAGGTGGGGGCTACACCTTC	CASSPPDRQGGGYTF
NA	once	TRBV15	TRBJ2-7	TGTGCCACCAGCAGAGGGGGAGCGGGCCCCTCCTACGAGCAGTACTTC	CATSRGGAGPSYEQYF
TRBD2	NA	TRBV30	TRBJ2-1	TGTGCCTGGAGTGGGCTAGCGGGTAACAATGAGCAGTTCTTC	CAWSGLAGNNEQFF
NA	NA	TRBV5-4	TRBJ2-1	TGTGCCAGCAGCTTTACAGGGTCGGATGAGCAGTTCTTC	CASSFTGSDEQFF
NA	NA	TRBV12-1	TRBJ1-4	TGTGCCAGCAGCTGGGGGGGGGCATTGGAAAAACTGTTTTTT	CASSWGGALEKLFF
TRBD2	NA	TRBV7-7	TRBJ2-1	TGTGCCAGCAGCTTTGACTCCCAGGGAGGGAAGCAGTTCTTC	CASSFDSQGGKQFF
TRBD1	NA	TRBV27	TRBJ2-7	TGTGCCAGCAGCTTCGACAGGGCTGGTGAGGTCGAGCAGTACTTC	CASSFDRAGEVEQYF
TRBD1	NA	TRBV19	TRBJ1-5	TGTGCCAGCCGGGACAGGATGGACGACAATCAGCCCCAGCATTTT	CASRDRMDDNQPQHF
NA	NA	TRBV4-1	TRBJ2-7	TGCGCCAGCCGTGCGGTAGGCGGCTACGAGCAGTACTTC	CASRAVGGYEQYF
NA	NA	TRBV29-1	TRBJ1-1	TGCAGCGGGGAGGACACTGAAGCTTTCTTT	CSGEDTEAFF
TRBD2	NA	TRBV29-1	TRBJ2-1	TGCAGCGTTGTGGGGACTAGCGGGAGCTCCTACAATGAGCAGTTCTTC	CSVVGTSGSSYNEQFF
NA	NA	TRBV6-5	TRBJ1-5	TGTGCCAGCAGGGTGCCTCGGCAGCCCCAGCATTTT	CASRVPRQPQHF
TRBD1	NA	TRBV4-1	TRBJ1-5	TGCGCCAGCAGCCAAGATACGGCCGGGACAGACTTTACGCCCCAGCATTTT	CASSQDTAGTDFTPQHF
NA	NA	TRBV6-5	TRBJ1-5	TGTGCCAGCAGCGGACGGTTGGGAGGAGATCAGCCCCAGCATTTT	CASSGRLGGDQPQHF
NA	few	TRBV10-1	TRBJ1-1	TGCGCCAGCTGGGACGGTGCGGGGACTGAAGCTTTCTTT	CASWDGAGTEAFF
TRBD1	NA	TRBV7-8	TRBJ1-5	TGTGCCAGCAGCCGACGCCGGGGACAGGGAGATCAGCCCCAGCATTTT	CASSRRRGQGDQPQHF
TRBD1	once	TRBV28	TRBJ1-1	TGTGCCAGCAGTTTCAGGGGGGCCCCCAACACTGAAGCTTTCTTT	CASSFRGAPNTEAFF
NA	few	TRBV6-1	TRBJ1-1	TGTGCCAGCAGTGATACCGGGACAACTGACACTGAAGCTTTCTTT	CASSDTGTTDTEAFF
TRBD1	NA	TRBV19	TRBJ2-1	TGTGCCAGTAGCTGGACAGGGGGCAATGAGCAGTTCTTC	CASSWTGGNEQFF
NA	few	TRBV21-1	TRBJ2-7	TGTGCCAGCGGTCGTCGACAGGCGTACGAGCAGTACTTC	CASGRRQAYEQYF
NA	once	TRBV3-1/TRBV3-2	TRBJ1-3	TGTGCCAGCAGCCAAGTCCCGGGGGCGCTGGGAAACACCATATATTTT	CASSQVPGALGNTIYF
NA	NA	TRBV9	TRBJ2-1	TGTGCCAGCAGCGTAGTGGGCGATGAGCAGTTCTTC	CASSVVGDEQFF
NA	NA	TRBV4-1	TRBJ1-1	TGCGCCAGCAGCCAGGATGACAATTTAATTACTGAAGCTTTCTTT	CASSQDDNLITEAFF
NA	NA	TRBV7-9	TRBJ1-1	TGTGCCAGCAGCTTAGAGAACAGACTGAACACTGAAGCTTTCTTT	CASSLENRLNTEAFF
NA	NA	TRBV6-5	TRBJ1-5	TGTGCCAGCAGCCCCAAATTTATCCAGCCCCAGCATTTT	CASSPKFIQPQHF
NA	NA	TRBV14	TRBJ2-7	TGTGCCAGCAGCCCCACCCGATTCTGGGGGAGGTACTTC	CASSPTRFWGRYF
NA	few	TRBV6-1	TRBJ1-1	TGTGCCAGCAGTGAAGCCCGCGGGCTCAGCGACACTGAAGCTTTCTTT	CASSEARGLSDTEAFF
NA	NA	TRBV30	TRBJ1-2	TGTGCCCGTGAAGCGGATGGGGTACGCGATGGCTACACCTTC	CAREADGVRDGYTF
TRBD2	NA	TRBV27	TRBJ2-1	TGTGCCAGCAGTTCTAGCGGGAGTTTTTATGAGCAGTTCTTC	CASSSSGSFYEQFF
TRBD1	NA	TRBV30	TRBJ1-5	TGTGCCTGGAGTTCTGGACAGGGCGGGCCCCAGCATTTT	CAWSSGQGGPQHF
NA	NA	TRBV28	TRBJ1-1	TGTGCCAGCAGTTTAGGGATGAACACTGAAGCTTTCTTT	CASSLGMNTEAFF
NA	NA	TRBV19	TRBJ2-7	TGTGCCAGTAGTACTACAGATTCCCACGAGCAGTACTTC	CASSTTDSHEQYF
NA	NA	TRBV5-1	TRBJ2-1	TGCGCCAGCAGCTTGTGGCAGGGGAACAATGAGCAGTTCTTC	CASSLWQGNNEQFF
TRBD1	NA	TRBV3-1/TRBV3-2	TRBJ2-7	TGTGCCAGCAGCTACGGGACAGTTACCTACGAGCAGTACTTC	CASSYGTVTYEQYF
TRBD1	NA	TRBV24-1	TRBJ1-5	TGTGCCACCCAGTCCCAGGGGGGCAATCAGCCCCAGCATTTT	CATQSQGGNQPQHF
NA	NA	TRBV27	TRBJ2-4	TGTGCCCCCAAGGGGAAGTACATTCAGTACTTC	CAPKGKYIQYF
NA	few	TRBV5-1	TRBJ2-7	TGCGCCAGCAGCTTGGAAGGGACAATATCTTACGAGCAGTACTTC	CASSLEGTISYEQYF
NA	NA	TRBV2	TRBJ2-7	TGTGCCAGCAGGGCAGGGGCCCGCGAGCAGTACTTC	CASRAGAREQYF
NA	once	TRBV5-1	TRBJ2-5	TGCGCCAGCAGCTTGGAAGCGCTAAGGGTAAAGACCCAGTACTTC	CASSLEALRVKTQYF